The 30 T cell receptor beta chains reported below all come from one sample, sequenced in a study of cytomegalovirus exposure and HLA in healthy donors. The data were produced by immunoSEQ multiplex PCR, yet TCRdb's version contains in-frame clones alone and is incomplete. The sample shows 150,000 or so clones, around nine tenths of them seen only once. The sample consisted of PBMCs. The receptor source for this set is a woman under 40 in good health and CMV-seronegative.

The CDR3: CASSQVAGIAKNIQYF. The CDR3 DNA is TGCGCCAGCAGCCAAGTCGCGGGTATAGCCAAAAACATTCAGTACTTC. V usage is TRBV4-1 and J usage is TRBJ2-4; tentative D call: TRBD2 (5 bases). CDR1 and CDR2 from the germline V gene are MGHRA and YSYEKL. Trimming took off 1 base at V and 0 bases at J, with 10 bases between the two ends. The CDR3 consists of 16 residues.

The chain uses TRBV13 and TRBJ1-4, with 7 bases aligning to TRBD1. The junction had 13 bases not matched to a gene; V was cut back by 3 bases and J by 9 bases. The length of the CDR3 is 16 residues. Germline V CDR1 and CDR2: PRHDT, FYEKMQ (reference sequence). CDR3 region: CASSLELGQSEQKLFF. CDR3 coding DNA: TGTGCCAGCAGCTTGGAACTGGGACAGAGTGAACAAAAACTGTTTTTT.

The chain is built from TRBV2 and TRBJ1-1; 7 bases match TRBD1. Germline CDR1 is SNHLY and CDR2 is FYNNEI. With 8 bases clipped from V and 6 bases from J, the junction kept 6 bases outside the gene matches. The CDR3 has 12 residues. As DNA, the CDR3 is TGTGCCAGCCTGACAGGGTTGGCTGAAGCTTTCTTT. Its translation is CASLTGLAEAFF.

The chain joins TRBV18 to TRBJ1-1; 7 nucleotides align to TRBD1. Per the germline V gene, CDR1 is KGHSH and CDR2 is LQKENI. V shed 3 bases and J 1 base; nucleotides not matched to a gene: 2. The CDR3 runs 14 residues. CDR3 in DNA: TGTGCCAGCTCACCCGGACAGGCGAACACTGAAGCTTTCTTT. It specifies CASSPGQANTEAFF. Full variable domain (outside the CDR3, taken from reference TRBV18 and TRBJ1-1): NAGVMQNPRHLVRRRGQEARLRCSPMKGHSHVYWYRQLPEEGLKFMVYLQKENIIDESGMPKERFSAEFPKEGPSILRIQQVVRGDSAAYFCASSPGQANTEAFFGQGTRLTVV.

This chain uses TRBV5-5 with TRBJ2-4; maybe TRBD2 (6 bases). V was trimmed by 0 bases and J by 7 bases, leaving 8 bases between them. Germline CDR1 reads SGHKS; CDR2 reads YYEKEE (reference sequence). This CDR3 has 13 amino acids. As DNA, the CDR3 is TGTGCCAGCAGCTTGGCGGGGGAGAACATTCAGTACTTC. Protein: CASSLAGENIQYF.

This clone appeared a single time. The chain joins TRBV27 to TRBJ2-2; 7 bases line up with TRBD2. V lost 5 bases to trimming and J lost 0 bases; unmatched junction nucleotides: 9. The CDR3 contains 17 residues. The germline CDR1 and CDR2 sequences are MNHEY and SMNVEV (reference sequence). This CDR3 reads CASSLYPSGSNTGELFF. The CDR3 region has the DNA TGTGCCAGCAGTCTTTACCCTAGCGGTTCGAACACCGGGGAGCTGTTTTTT.

This chain links TRBV11-2 with TRBJ1-3; D gene unclear. In germline, CDR1 is SGHAT, CDR2 FQNNGV. V lost 7 bases and J lost 0, with 7 bases in between. The length of the CDR3 is 13 residues. This chain's CDR3 is CASTGNSGNTIYF. CDR3 bases: TGTGCCAGCACAGGAAACTCTGGAAACACCATATATTTT.

V is TRBV7-9 and J is TRBJ2-1; TRBD1 matches 7 bases. CDR1 is SEHNR, CDR2 FQNEAQ, per germline (reference sequence). The CDR3 loop spans 16 amino acids. Trimming at V came to 4 bases and at J to 2 bases, leaving 8 bases not matched to a gene. The CDR3 is CASSSATGRTYNEQFF. The CDR3 DNA is TGTGCCAGCAGCTCCGCGACAGGGAGAACCTACAATGAGCAGTTCTTC.

The gene calls are TRBV9 and TRBJ1-2; 9 bases map to TRBD1. The germline CDR1 and CDR2 sequences are SGDLS and YYNGEE. V was clipped by 5 bases and J by 3 bases; unmatched bases: 11. The CDR3 spans 16 residues. The DNA of the CDR3 is TGTGCCAGCAGGGGACAGGGTGGTCAGGAAGACTATGGCTACACCTTC. Translated, it gives CASRGQGGQEDYGYTF.

The rearrangement joins TRBV4-2 to TRBJ1-3; D is undetermined. In germline, CDR1 is LGHNA, CDR2 YNFKEQ. This CDR3 is built from 17 residues. Trimming left V 0 bases short and J 3 bases short, with 15 bases between. The CDR3 sequence: CASSQDPFPGGGNTIYF. CDR3 DNA: TGTGCCAGCAGCCAAGATCCTTTCCCCGGCGGTGGAAACACCATATATTTT.

This rearrangement joins TRBV4-1 to TRBJ2-7, with TRBD2 matching 13 bases. V shed 0 bases and J 3 bases; nucleotides not matched to a gene: 2. CDR3 length: 16 amino acids. The V gene's germline CDR1 is MGHRA and CDR2 YSYEKL. DNA of the CDR3: TGCGCCAGCAGCCAAGAGGGACTAGCGGGGCGCTACGAGCAGTACTTC. Residues: CASSQEGLAGRYEQYF.

The V call is TRBV7-8, the J call TRBJ1-4; D remains unclear. Between the trimmed V and J ends, which lost 2 bases and 0 bases, there was a span of 7 bases. CDR3 length: 15 residues. The germline V gene has CDR1 SGHVS and CDR2 FQNEAQ. The CDR3 nucleotides read TGTGCCAGCAGCTTATACGGAGCAACTAATGAAAAACTGTTTTTT. Translation gives CASSLYGATNEKLFF.

The chain is built from TRBV7-9 and TRBJ2-1; possibly TRBD2 for D (6 bases). This CDR3 is 13 amino acids long. Trimming took 7 bases from V and 5 from J, leaving 12 bases between them. Germline V gives CDR1 SEHNR, CDR2 FQNEAQ (reference sequence). Here the CDR3 DNA reads TGTGCCAGCATGGGGACTCGGAACAATGAGCAGTTCTTC. This translates into CASMGTRNNEQFF.

The chain recombines TRBV2 with TRBJ2-1, with 8 bases identical to TRBD2. The germline gives CDR1 SNHLY, CDR2 FYNNEI. Unmatched junction bases numbered 8, after V lost 7 bases and J lost 0 bases. The CDR3 is 16 amino acids. This chain's CDR3 is CASTSAGVLSYNEQFF. CDR3 nucleotide sequence: TGTGCCAGCACCTCAGCGGGGGTACTCTCCTACAATGAGCAGTTCTTC. Full variable domain (outside the CDR3, taken from reference TRBV2 and TRBJ2-1): EPEVTQTPSHQVTQMGQEVILRCVPISNHLYFYWYRQILGQKVEFLVSFYNNEISEKSEIFDDQFSVERPDGSNFTLKIRSTKLEDSAMYFCASTSAGVLSYNEQFFGPGTRLTVL.

The genes are TRBV6-5 and TRBJ2-2; possible D gene TRBD1, 6 bases. CDR3 size: 15 residues. Germline-derived CDR1 and CDR2 are MNHEY and SVGAGI. With 6 bases removed from V and 1 base from J, the gap between germline ends came to 12 bases. The CDR3 nucleotides are TGTGCCAGCAGCGACCCCAGGGGGAACACCGGGGAGCTGTTTTTT. Translating gives CASSDPRGNTGELFF.

The CDR3 nucleotides are TGTGCCTCGACCGGGCGGACTAGCTCTGGAAACACCATATATTTT. Translating gives CASTGRTSSGNTIYF. The chain couples TRBV6-1 to TRBJ1-3; D is undetermined. CDR1 and CDR2 (germline): MNHNS, SASEGT. The CDR3 runs to 15 residues. V lost 11 bases, J lost 0 bases, and 17 bases lay in between.

This chain uses TRBV14 with TRBJ1-1; possible D gene TRBD1, 6 bases. Trimming pared 1 base from V and 1 base from J, leaving 13 bases between. CDR3 length: 16 amino acids. CDR1 and CDR2 from the germline V gene are SGHDN and FVKESK. CDR3 in amino acids: CASSQALGGPNTEAFF. CDR3 sequence (DNA): TGTGCCAGCAGCCAAGCCTTGGGGGGGCCGAACACTGAAGCTTTCTTT.

This clone occurred a few times. The rearrangement uses TRBV12-5 and TRBJ2-2, with D unclear. This CDR3 is built from 15 residues. The V gene's germline CDR1 is LGHNT and CDR2 FRNRAP. The ends were cut back, 2 bases at V and 4 bases at J, with 11 bases in the middle. The CDR3: CASGLNPGITGELFF. The CDR3, as DNA: TGTGCTAGTGGTTTGAACCCAGGAATCACCGGGGAGCTGTTTTTT.

This clone occurred once. The V gene is TRBV5-1, the J gene TRBJ2-5; 8 bases are a match to TRBD1. The CDR3 totals 15 residues. The V segment lost 2 bases and the J segment 1 base; nucleotides outside the gene matches: 4. Per the germline V gene, CDR1 is SGHRS and CDR2 is YFSETQ. In nucleotides, the CDR3 is TGCGCCAGCAGCTTCCGGACAGGGAGCCAAGAGACCCAGTACTTC. Translating gives CASSFRTGSQETQYF.

This chain uses TRBV6-6 with TRBJ2-2; D gene uncertain. The V gene's germline CDR1 is MNHNY and CDR2 SVGAGI (reference sequence). The length of the CDR3 is 12 residues. Trimming shortened V by 5 bases and J by 5 bases, and 6 bases separated the two germline ends. CDR3 amino acids: CASSRRTGELFF. The CDR3 DNA is TGTGCCAGCAGTCGTAGAACCGGGGAGCTGTTTTTT.

The gene calls are TRBV29-1 and TRBJ1-1; no clear D. The CDR3 loop spans 11 amino acids. From germline, CDR1 is SQVTM and CDR2 ANQGSEA. Between the trimmed V and J ends, which lost 6 bases and 5 bases, there was a span of 10 bases. The CDR3 nucleotides read TGCAGCGTGGGTTCGGGGACTGAAGCTTTCTTT. This gives the protein CSVGSGTEAFF.

The rearrangement links TRBV2 to TRBJ2-3, with 8 bases fitting TRBD2. The V segment lost 8 bases and the J segment 5 bases; nucleotides outside the gene matches: 12. This CDR3 region has 15 residues. Germline loops: CDR1 SNHLY, CDR2 FYNNEI. CDR3 coding DNA: TGTGCCAGCGACTCGGACGGGGGGGCCGTAGATACGCAGTATTTT. Its translation: CASDSDGGAVDTQYF.

The chain recombines TRBV5-1 with TRBJ2-2, with 7 nucleotides matching TRBD1. Looked up from germline, CDR1 is SGHRS and CDR2 is YFSETQ. The CDR3 loop spans 15 amino acids. V was pared by 0 bases and J by 5 bases, with 4 bases of the junction left unmatched. CDR3 nucleotides: TGCGCCAGCAGCTTGGGGGACAGTCCTACCGGGGAGCTGTTTTTT. Its protein is CASSLGDSPTGELFF.

The chain uses TRBV19 and TRBJ1-2; 10 nucleotides line up with TRBD1. Per the germline V gene, CDR1 is LNHDA and CDR2 is SQIVND (reference sequence). V dropped 5 bases and J dropped 4; count of bases not matched to a gene: 13. The CDR3 contains 17 residues. CDR3 sequence: CASSPGRQGAIGYGYTF. CDR3 coding DNA: TGTGCCAGTAGTCCGGGGAGACAGGGGGCGATCGGCTATGGCTACACCTTC.

The chain carries TRBV25-1 and TRBJ2-3; possible D gene TRBD1, 7 bases. CDR3 size: 17 residues. V dropped 5 bases and J dropped 2 bases, with 20 bases sitting between them. CDR1 MGHDK and CDR2 SYGVNS come from the germline V gene. CDR3 sequence (DNA): TGTGCCAGCAGTACCACCCCTCAGGGGGGACCCACAGATACGCAGTATTTT. Amino acid sequence: CASSTTPQGGPTDTQYF.

The rearrangement uses TRBV27 and TRBJ2-3; possible D gene TRBD2, 7 bases. There are 14 residues in the CDR3. Per germline, CDR1 MNHEY and CDR2 SMNVEV (reference sequence). V lost 8 bases and J 4 bases, leaving 16 bases between the germline ends. Here the CDR3 reads CASGKGGASDTQYF. For the CDR3, the DNA is TGTGCCAGCGGGAAGGGGGGGGCCTCAGATACGCAGTATTTT.

This sequence joins TRBV18 and TRBJ2-3, with TRBD1 identical over 8 bases. The ends lost 4 bases at V and 2 bases at J; junction bases unmatched: 5. The germline V gene has CDR1 KGHSH and CDR2 LQKENI. CDR3 length: 15 residues. The CDR3 spells CASSLRQGSTDTQYF. The CDR3 nucleotides read TGTGCCAGCTCACTTCGACAGGGGTCCACAGATACGCAGTATTTT.

The chain couples TRBV4-1 to TRBJ1-1; 9 bases line up with TRBD1. The germline V gene has CDR1 MGHRA and CDR2 YSYEKL. The CDR3 runs 19 residues. The trim removed 1 base at V and 1 base at J, leaving 13 bases unmatched. CDR3 coding DNA: TGCGCCAGCAGCCAAGTTTTTTCACGGGACAGGGCGCCGAACACTGAAGCTTTCTTT. Translation: CASSQVFSRDRAPNTEAFF.

The rearrangement joins TRBV5-1 to TRBJ2-5; 14 bases are a match to TRBD2. The V segment lost 5 bases and the J segment 5 bases; nucleotides outside the gene matches: 5. This CDR3 region has 15 residues. CDR1 is SGHRS and CDR2 is YFSETQ in the germline V gene. The CDR3 coding sequence is TGCGCCAGCAGGCCGGGACTAGCGGGGGCGGAGACCCAGTACTTC. It yields the protein CASRPGLAGAETQYF.

The chain carries TRBV29-1 and TRBJ1-2; D ambiguous. CDR3 length: 14 residues. Trimming removed 0 bases at V and 4 bases at J, with 12 bases between. In germline, CDR1 is SQVTM, CDR2 ANQGSEA. The CDR3 DNA sequence: TGCAGCGTTGAAGATCCGAGGGCAGTCTATGGCTACACCTTC. It yields the protein CSVEDPRAVYGYTF.